This TCR beta chain was documented in a study of graft-versus-host responses after intestinal transplantation. At the level of the study: Transplant recipients had multivisceral, liver-intestinal, or isolated intestinal grafts. Induction using anti-thymocyte globulin, followed by tacrolimus and steroids for approximately 3 years, was given to all recipients.

Of note for this clone: The antigen is undetermined.

The method was immunoSEQ multiplex PCR; TCRdb's version includes in-frame clones alone and lacks a portion of them. The repertoire holds around 88,000 clones, approximately 89% seen once, with 6.5% to 8.5% in the top ten. CDR1 and CDR2 from the germline V gene are MNHEY and SVGAGI. The CDR3 runs 13 residues. V dropped 7 bases and J dropped 0 bases, with 8 bases sitting between them. The receptor comes from a human donor who was the organ donor for an intestinal transplant. This chain connects TRBV6-5 to TRBJ2-3; no clear D gene. The source material was unstimulated CD8+ T cells sorted from spleen or lymph node cells, sampled before transplant. The CDR3 reads CASIGGSTDTQYF. The CDR3 DNA is TGTGCCAGCATTGGCGGCAGCACAGATACGCAGTATTTT.